This T cell receptor (beta chain) was recorded in a study of T cell repertoires in cytomegalovirus infection. Looking at the study overall: Epitope selection comprised recently identified HLA-C-restricted CMV epitopes and well-studied HLA-B-restricted CMV epitopes. The public TCR beta signatures pointed to both CMV infection and matching HLA type. Regarding the study as a whole: Clonotypes of TCR beta that were HLA-C-restricted and CMV-specific dominated the ex vivo response. People with CMV and the relevant HLA were identified by cumulative public TCR beta family frequency.

Losses at the gene ends were 4 bases for V and 5 bases for J; bases not matched to a gene: 7. The CDR3 contains 15 residues. Germline CDR1 MNHEY, CDR2 SMNVEV (reference sequence). Each CDR3 protein is one row after TCRdb ran MiXCR on the reads. The sample has about 830,000 distinct CDR3 sequences, 30% to 35% seen once; the top ten hold around 12%. This clonotype came up a few times. Its antigen is unknown. V and J are TRBV27 and TRBJ1-2, with 10 bases matching TRBD1. This TCR came from a human donor in good health (CMV status not recorded). Some clones in this sample may be carry-over from other donors' samples. The source was cultured CD8+ T cells from PBMCs, collected from culture after CMV antigen stimulation. CDR3 nucleotide sequence: TGTGCCAGCAGTTCGTCCCGGGACAGGGGATATGGCTACACCTTC. It encodes CASSSSRDRGYGYTF.